Listed here are 26 T cell receptor beta chains from one sample, sequenced in a study of shared clonotypes between healthy human individuals. TCRdb's table, derived via immunoSEQ multiplex PCR, lists solely in-frame clones and lacks some. The sample includes some 2.1 million clones, 85% to 95% of them seen just once. Sequenced input: naive CD4+ T cells sorted from blood. Subset defined: CD45RA+ positively selected. These TCRs come from a young man in good health.

This clone appeared a few times. The chain uses TRBV7-9 and TRBJ1-5; D not resolved. The germline V gene has CDR1 SEHNR and CDR2 FQNEAQ (reference sequence). The length of the CDR3 is 15 residues. V lost 5 bases and J lost 3, with 14 bases in between. The CDR3 coding sequence is TGTGCCAGCAGCCAGGACGGTAACCCCAATCAGCCCCAGCATTTT. Translation gives CASSQDGNPNQPQHF.

The genes are TRBV6-1 and TRBJ1-5; D is ambiguous. Between the trimmed V and J ends, which lost 9 bases and 2 bases, there was a span of 17 bases. Per the germline V gene, CDR1 is MNHNS and CDR2 is SASEGT. This CDR3 spans 15 amino acids. The CDR3 sequence: CASSLGLKGNQPQHF. As DNA, the CDR3 is TGTGCCAGTTCCTTGGGTCTCAAGGGCAATCAGCCCCAGCATTTT.

In regard to this clone: Additional DNA sequences in this sample encode the identical CDR3. This chain connects TRBV4-1 to TRBJ2-3, with a tentative D call TRBD1 (5 bases). This CDR3 spans 13 amino acids. V shed 3 bases and J shed 5 bases, with 9 bases lying between them. From germline, CDR1 is MGHRA and CDR2 YSYEKL. In DNA, the CDR3 is TGCGCCAGCAGCCACCCAAGGGGAGATACGCAGTATTTT. It is translated as CASSHPRGDTQYF.

As regards this clone: A much larger clone lies one base from this, so it may be a read error. This chain uses TRBV14 with TRBJ2-3, with unresolved D. V shed 5 bases and J shed 5 bases, with 5 bases lying between them. CDR1 and CDR2 from the germline V gene are SGHDN and FVKESK. There are 11 residues in the CDR3. The CDR3 coding sequence is TGTGCCAGCAGCTTAGGAGATACGCAGTATTTT. Translated: CASSLGDTQYF.

The V and J genes are TRBV5-1 and TRBJ1-1; D is unresolved. The CDR3 extends over 13 amino acids. V was shortened by 5 bases and J by 3 bases, with 11 bases between the two germline ends. The germline gives CDR1 SGHRS, CDR2 YFSETQ. The CDR3: CASRIKEDTEAFF. CDR3 bases: TGCGCCAGCAGAATCAAGGAGGACACTGAAGCTTTCTTT.

The gene calls are TRBV15 and TRBJ2-6; D gene unclear. Per the germline V gene, CDR1 is LNHNV and CDR2 is YYDKDF (reference sequence). Deletions cut 0 bases from V and 2 bases from J, with 11 bases between. This CDR3 is built from 17 residues. This chain's CDR3 is CATSRDVQATGANVLTF. The CDR3 bases are TGTGCCACCAGCAGAGATGTTCAGGCAACTGGGGCCAACGTCCTGACTTTC.

CDR3 amino acids: CASSQGVGFSYNEQFF. The CDR3 DNA reads as TGCGCCAGCAGCCAAGGGGTAGGCTTTTCCTACAATGAGCAGTTCTTC. This chain links TRBV4-3 with TRBJ2-1; no firm D call. V lost 1 base and J lost 1, with 11 bases in between. This CDR3 is 16 amino acids long. CDR1 is LGHNA and CDR2 is YSLEER in the germline V gene.

The chain is built from TRBV5-4 and TRBJ2-1; 9 bases align to TRBD2. Germline loops: CDR1 SGHNT, CDR2 YYREEE (reference sequence). The CDR3 runs 16 residues. Trimming took 4 bases from V and 4 from J; bases not matched to a gene: 9. The CDR3 sequence: CASSPAVAGAYNEQFF. In DNA form, the CDR3 reads TGTGCCAGCAGCCCGGCTGTAGCGGGGGCGTACAATGAGCAGTTCTTC.

The CDR3 DNA is TGCAGCGCGTCCCTGGGCCGGAGCTCTGGAAACACCATATATTTT. Its protein is CSASLGRSSGNTIYF. The V gene is TRBV29-1, the J gene TRBJ1-3; D remains unclear. This CDR3 spans 15 amino acids. Trimming stripped 7 bases from V and 0 bases from J, with 16 bases between. The V gene's germline CDR1 is SQVTM and CDR2 ANQGSEA.

V gene TRBV30 combines with J gene TRBJ1-2; no clear D gene. The germline CDR1 and CDR2 sequences are GTSNPN and SVGIG (reference sequence). Trimming took 4 bases from V and 3 from J, leaving 18 bases between them. CDR3 length equals 15 residues. This chain's CDR3 is CAWTTGRRRDYGYTF. CDR3 nucleotide sequence: TGTGCCTGGACTACCGGCCGGCGCAGAGACTATGGCTACACCTTC.

The J gene is TRBJ2-5, the V gene TRBV4-1; D call uncertain. The CDR3 spans 13 residues. V dropped 1 base and J dropped 5 bases, with 8 bases sitting between them. The germline V gene has CDR1 MGHRA and CDR2 YSYEKL. The CDR3 coding sequence is TGCGCCAGCAGCCAAGTTATTTCGGAGACCCAGTACTTC. The encoded protein is CASSQVISETQYF.

The gene calls are TRBV28 and TRBJ1-4, with 9 bases matching TRBD1. The CDR3 is made up of 16 amino acids. The V gene end was trimmed by 5 bases and the J gene end by 2 bases; junction bases not matched to a gene: 6. Germline CDR1 reads MDHEN; CDR2 reads SYDVKM. This CDR3 reads CASSGKDRGTNEKLFF. CDR3 coding DNA: TGTGCCAGCAGTGGCAAGGACAGGGGTACTAATGAAAAACTGTTTTTT. The full variable domain, completed using reference TRBV28 and TRBJ1-4, is DVKVTQSSRYLVKRTGEKVFLECVQDMDHENMFWYRQDPGLGLRLIYFSYDVKMKEKGDIPEGYSVSREKKERFSLILESASTNQTSMYLCASSGKDRGTNEKLFFGSGTQLSVL.

The rearrangement joins TRBV7-9 to TRBJ1-2; tentative D call: TRBD1 (5 bases). The V gene's germline CDR1 is SEHNR and CDR2 FQNEAQ (reference sequence). The V end was cut by 3 bases, the J end by 8 bases, with 16 bases between. This CDR3 contains 14 residues. Here the CDR3 reads CASSFESRVGGYTF. For the CDR3, the DNA is TGTGCCAGCAGCTTTGAGTCCAGGGTAGGCGGCTACACCTTC.

The rearrangement uses TRBV2 and TRBJ2-6; D is possibly TRBD2 (6 bases). Per the germline V gene, CDR1 is SNHLY and CDR2 is FYNNEI. V lost 4 bases, J lost 1 base, and 14 bases lay in between. The CDR3 runs 17 residues. The CDR3 bases are TGTGCCAGCAGTGTTTCTAGGGCGGGATCTGGGGCCAACGTCCTGACTTTC. It is translated as CASSVSRAGSGANVLTF.

The rearrangement links TRBV29-1 to TRBJ1-1; TRBD1 is a possible D gene (6 bases). V was trimmed by 5 bases and J by 0 bases, leaving 10 bases between them. The CDR3 is 13 amino acids. Germline V gene data show CDR1 as SQVTM and CDR2 as ANQGSEA. The CDR3 loop is CSVNQGMNTEAFF. In DNA, the CDR3 is TGCAGCGTTAACCAGGGGATGAACACTGAAGCTTTCTTT.

The rearrangement joins TRBV7-2 to TRBJ1-5; D is unclear. The CDR3 is 17 residues long. The germline V gene has CDR1 SGHTA and CDR2 FQGNSA. Deletions cut 5 bases from V and 2 bases from J, with 19 bases between. The DNA of the CDR3 is TGTGCCAGCAGCCCCGTCTCCGGTAATAAGGGCAATCAGCCCCAGCATTTT. Residues: CASSPVSGNKGNQPQHF.

The V call is TRBV5-4, the J call TRBJ2-1; a possible D gene is TRBD2 (7 bases). Germline values: CDR1 SGHNT, CDR2 YYREEE (reference sequence). This CDR3 has 16 residues. V was shortened by 7 bases and J by 0 bases, with 17 bases between the two germline ends. Here the CDR3 reads CASGRGGQNSYNEQFF. CDR3 DNA: TGTGCCAGCGGGCGCGGGGGACAAAACTCCTACAATGAGCAGTTCTTC. Full variable domain (rest looked up from reference TRBV5-4 and TRBJ2-1): ETGVTQSPTHLIKTRGQQVTLRCSSQSGHNTVSWYQQALGQGPQFIFQYYREEENGRGNFPPRFSGLQFPNYSSELNVNALELDDSALYLCASGRGGQNSYNEQFFGPGTRLTVL.

The chain carries TRBV6-6 and TRBJ2-1, with 10 nucleotides matching TRBD1. The V gene's germline CDR1 is MNHNY and CDR2 SVGAGI (reference sequence). J was trimmed by 2 bases and V by 6 bases; bases with no gene match: 4. The CDR3 consists of 15 residues. The CDR3 here is CASSDRGRTYNEQFF. The CDR3 DNA reads as TGTGCCAGCAGCGACAGGGGGCGAACCTACAATGAGCAGTTCTTC.

The chain recombines TRBV6-5 with TRBJ1-5, with a possible D match to TRBD1 (5 bases). Germline loops: CDR1 MNHEY, CDR2 SVGAGI. V was trimmed by 6 bases and J by 7 bases, leaving 13 bases between them. This CDR3 region has 13 residues. The CDR3 sequence is CASRPGWRQPQHF. The CDR3 region has the DNA TGTGCCAGCAGGCCAGGGTGGCGACAGCCCCAGCATTTT.

This chain joins TRBV2 and TRBJ2-5; D is tentatively TRBD1 or TRBD2 (5 bases each). The V gene's germline CDR1 is SNHLY and CDR2 FYNNEI. CDR3 length: 15 residues. V was pared by 4 bases and J by 2 bases, with 14 bases between. As DNA, the CDR3 is TGTGCCAGCAGTGCCTTCGGGACGGAACAAGAGACCCAGTACTTC. It yields the protein CASSAFGTEQETQYF.

The V and J genes are TRBV4-2 and TRBJ2-3; tentatively, D is TRBD2 (7 bases). Trimming removed 0 bases at V and 3 bases at J, with 13 bases between. Germline V lookup: CDR1 LGHNA, CDR2 YNFKEQ. The CDR3 totals 16 residues. CDR3: CASSQEGGGATDTQYF. The CDR3 DNA reads as TGTGCCAGCAGCCAAGAGGGAGGGGGAGCGACAGATACGCAGTATTTT.

This clone was detected once. The rearrangement links TRBV7-2 to TRBJ2-5; 7 bases fit TRBD2. Germline loops: CDR1 SGHTA, CDR2 FQGNSA. The CDR3 has 16 residues. Trimming took 4 bases from V and 2 from J; bases not matched to a gene: 10. The CDR3 loop is CASSSNGASGQETQYF. In DNA, the CDR3 is TGTGCCAGCAGCTCAAACGGGGCTAGCGGACAAGAGACCCAGTACTTC.

The chain employs TRBV29-1 and TRBJ2-7; 8 bases match TRBD1. After removal of 7 bases from V and 0 bases from J, the junction contained 5 bases not matched to a gene. This CDR3 has 13 amino acids. Per the germline V gene, CDR1 is SQVTM and CDR2 is ANQGSEA. In nucleotides, the CDR3 is TGCAGCGCCCGGACAGGGAGCTCCTACGAGCAGTACTTC. Protein product: CSARTGSSYEQYF.

This clone occurred once. CDR3 amino acids: CASSQGRGGGYNEQFF. The CDR3, as DNA: TGCGCCAGCAGCCAAGGACGGGGCGGGGGGTACAATGAGCAGTTCTTC. The chain joins TRBV4-1 to TRBJ2-1, with 8 bases lining up with TRBD2. Germline V lookup: CDR1 MGHRA, CDR2 YSYEKL. This CDR3 is built from 16 residues. Losses at the gene ends were 1 base for V and 4 bases for J; bases not matched to a gene: 6.

The CDR3 nucleotides are TGTGCCAGCAGCTTCAGCGGAAGCAATGAGCAGTTCTTC. Translating gives CASSFSGSNEQFF. The chain recombines TRBV11-2 with TRBJ2-1; possibly TRBD2 for D (5 bases). V lost 3 bases and J lost 6, with 9 bases in between. CDR3 length: 13 residues. The germline V gene encodes CDR1 SGHAT and CDR2 FQNNGV.

The chain joins TRBV30 to TRBJ1-4; a possible D gene is TRBD1 (5 bases). Germline V lookup: CDR1 GTSNPN, CDR2 SVGIG (reference sequence). There are 14 residues in the CDR3. V was cut by 8 bases and J by 5 bases, with 18 bases left in between. CDR3 loop: CAGGGGSPNEKLFF. CDR3 DNA sequence: TGTGCCGGGGGGGGAGGGTCCCCAAATGAAAAACTGTTTTTT.